This is a list of T cell receptor beta chains from one sample in a study of shared clonotypes between healthy human individuals. Clones were sequenced by immunoSEQ multiplex PCR, and TCRdb holds only the in-frame ones, with some missing. The top ten hold roughly 1.2% of the sample, which has about 1,500,000 clones, roughly 96% seen once. The specimen was naive CD4+ T cells sorted from blood. These receptor sequences come from a man aged 30 to 45 in good health. The CDR3 runs from the conserved cysteine through the conserved F or W. The order of the fields is V gene, D gene, clone size, J gene, CDR3 DNA, CDR3 protein. D genes are given only for firm matches. Rows may omit the clone size; those that give it use once, few, many or a size class.

V: TRBV15; D: .; size: .; J: TRBJ1-1; DNA: TGTGCCACCAGCAGAGATCTCGGGAACACTGAAGCTTTCTTT; CDR3: CATSRDLGNTEAFF
V: TRBV6-5; D: TRBD1; size: once; J: TRBJ1-2; DNA: TGTGCCAGCAGTTACGGGGACAGAGTCTATGGCTACACCTTC; CDR3: CASSYGDRVYGYTF
V: TRBV7-2; D: .; size: .; J: TRBJ1-2; DNA: TGTGCCAGCAGCTCCACACGGGGTCCTAACTATGGCTACACCTTC; CDR3: CASSSTRGPNYGYTF
V: TRBV28; D: .; size: .; J: TRBJ1-2; DNA: TGTGCCAGCAGCTATCCGGGGGCAGCTAACTATGGCTACACCTTC; CDR3: CASSYPGAANYGYTF
V: TRBV7-9; D: .; size: once; J: TRBJ1-1; DNA: TGTGCCAGCAGCCCCGGCAGCGACACTGAAGCTTTCTTT; CDR3: CASSPGSDTEAFF
V: TRBV28; D: TRBD2; size: .; J: TRBJ2-1; DNA: TGTGCCAGCAGTTCAGGAACGGGACTAGCGGGAGTCAATGAGCAGTTCTTC; CDR3: CASSSGTGLAGVNEQFF
V: TRBV29-1; D: .; size: .; J: TRBJ2-7; DNA: TGCAGCGCCGCGCCAGCGGGCAATTCCTACGAGCAGTACTTC; CDR3: CSAAPAGNSYEQYF
V: TRBV18; D: TRBD1; size: .; J: TRBJ1-3; DNA: TGTGCCAGCTCACAAAGCCAGGGGGACTCTGGAAACACCATATATTTT; CDR3: CASSQSQGDSGNTIYF
V: TRBV28; D: TRBD2; size: .; J: TRBJ2-1; DNA: TGTGCCAGCAGTTTAAAGACTAGCGCTAATGAGCAGTTCTTC; CDR3: CASSLKTSANEQFF
V: TRBV12-5; D: .; size: .; J: TRBJ2-2; DNA: TGTGCTAGTGGTTTGGTCTCGGGGGCGGGATTGAACACCGGGGAGCTGTTTTTT; CDR3: CASGLVSGAGLNTGELFF
V: TRBV27; D: TRBD2; size: .; J: TRBJ2-7; DNA: TGTGCCAGCAGTTTTGGCGGGAGAAGCTACGAGCAGTACTTC; CDR3: CASSFGGRSYEQYF
V: TRBV5-1; D: TRBD1; size: .; J: TRBJ2-7; DNA: TGCGCCAGCAGCCAAACAGGGGCCTACGAGCAGTACTTC; CDR3: CASSQTGAYEQYF
V: TRBV7-9; D: .; size: once; J: TRBJ2-1; DNA: TGTGCCAGCAGCTTAGCGGGGAGTATGATCGATGAGCAGTTCTTC; CDR3: CASSLAGSMIDEQFF
V: TRBV6-1; D: .; size: .; J: TRBJ1-2; DNA: TGTGCCAGCAGTGAGACGGGACGGCGAGGCTACACCTTC; CDR3: CASSETGRRGYTF
V: TRBV5-1; D: .; size: .; J: TRBJ2-1; DNA: TGCGCCAGCAGCTCCCCGGGAAGCTCCTACAATGAGCAGTTCTTC; CDR3: CASSSPGSSYNEQFF
V: TRBV5-4; D: TRBD2; size: .; J: TRBJ2-2; DNA: TGTGCCAGCAGCTTGACTAGCGGGAGGGACACCGGGGAGCTGTTTTTT; CDR3: CASSLTSGRDTGELFF
V: TRBV7-2; D: .; size: .; J: TRBJ1-5; DNA: TGTGCCAGCAGCTCCCTTTGGTCTGGACGGAGCAATCAGCCCCAGCATTTT; CDR3: CASSSLWSGRSNQPQHF
V: TRBV4-1; D: .; size: .; J: TRBJ2-1; DNA: TGCGCCAGCAGCACTCACAATGAGCAGTTCTTC; CDR3: CASSTHNEQFF
V: TRBV5-1; D: .; size: .; J: TRBJ1-1; DNA: TGCGCCAGCAGCTTAGGAGGACTTACCGCTGAAGCTTTCTTT; CDR3: CASSLGGLTAEAFF
V: TRBV4-1; D: .; size: .; J: TRBJ2-7; DNA: TGCGCCAGCAGCCCAGCGACAGGTGTTAGTAGGCAGTACTTC; CDR3: CASSPATGVSRQYF
V: TRBV10-2; D: .; size: .; J: TRBJ2-2; DNA: TGCGCCAGCAGAGGAGACTACCTTAACACCGGGGAGCTGTTTTTT; CDR3: CASRGDYLNTGELFF
V: TRBV5-6; D: .; size: once; J: TRBJ1-2; DNA: TGTGCCAGCAGCTTGGGGGGCCCGGGGGCCCGTTTCTTGGGCTATGGCTACACCTTC; CDR3: CASSLGGPGARFLGYGYTF
V: TRBV7-6; D: .; size: .; J: TRBJ1-3; DNA: TGTGCCAGCAGCTTGACAGCAATCCCCCTCTCTGGAAACACCATATATTTT; CDR3: CASSLTAIPLSGNTIYF
V: TRBV19; D: .; size: .; J: TRBJ2-1; DNA: TGTGCCAGTAGTATCCAGGGGGGATATGAGCAGTTCTTC; CDR3: CASSIQGGYEQFF
V: TRBV11-2; D: .; size: .; J: TRBJ1-2; DNA: TGTGCCAGCAGCTATTTGGGGGCGGGAGACGGACCTTCCTTC; CDR3: CASSYLGAGDGPSF
V: TRBV6-6; D: TRBD1; size: .; J: TRBJ2-5; DNA: TGTGCCAGCAGATCCGGGACAGGGGGCCCAGAGACCCAGTACTTC; CDR3: CASRSGTGGPETQYF
V: TRBV6-1; D: TRBD1; size: .; J: TRBJ1-2; DNA: TGTGCCAGCAGTGAAATGGAGGGGGCCCACTATGGCTACACCTTC; CDR3: CASSEMEGAHYGYTF
V: TRBV5-1; D: TRBD1; size: .; J: TRBJ2-7; DNA: TGCGCCAGCAGCTTGTGGTGGTTGGGAATGACAGGGTCCGACACCTACGAGCAGTACTTC; CDR3: CASSLWWLGMTGSDTYEQYF
V: TRBV7-2; D: TRBD2; size: .; J: TRBJ2-1; DNA: TGTGCCAGCAGCTTAGAACTAGCGCGCAATGAGCAGTTCTTC; CDR3: CASSLELARNEQFF
V: TRBV6-6; D: .; size: .; J: TRBJ2-1; DNA: TGTGCCCTTCGATTACAGGGGGGGGCCGAGCAGTTCTTC; CDR3: CALRLQGGAEQFF
V: TRBV28; D: .; size: once; J: TRBJ2-7; DNA: TGTGCCAGCAGTGGTCCCGCCTCCTACGAGCAGTACTTC; CDR3: CASSGPASYEQYF
V: TRBV7-2; D: TRBD1; size: .; J: TRBJ1-4; DNA: TGTGCCAGCAGCTTAGGGCCTACAGGGGGCTCCTACGAAAAACTGTTTTTT; CDR3: CASSLGPTGGSYEKLFF
V: TRBV6-1; D: .; size: .; J: TRBJ1-2; DNA: TGTGCCAGCGCCAGGTCGATCGGCTACACCTTC; CDR3: CASARSIGYTF
V: TRBV28; D: TRBD2; size: .; J: TRBJ2-2; DNA: TGTGCCAGCAGTTCGTGGACTAGCGGGGTCGGGGAGCTGTTTTTT; CDR3: CASSSWTSGVGELFF
V: TRBV5-5; D: TRBD1; size: .; J: TRBJ1-5; DNA: TGTGCCAGCAGCTTGACAGGGGATCAGCCCCAGCATTTT; CDR3: CASSLTGDQPQHF
V: TRBV4-3; D: TRBD2; size: .; J: TRBJ2-1; DNA: TGCGCCAGCAGCCAAGTTCTCGGGACTAGCGCAATCAATGAGCAGTTCTTC; CDR3: CASSQVLGTSAINEQFF
V: TRBV6-1; D: TRBD1; size: .; J: TRBJ2-7; DNA: TGTGCCAGCAGTGGGACAGGGTCGAGCTACGAGCAGTACTTC; CDR3: CASSGTGSSYEQYF
V: TRBV5-4; D: .; size: .; J: TRBJ2-5; DNA: TGTGCCAGCAGCTCATACGTTGGGGGCACAGCCCAAGAGACCCAGTACTTC; CDR3: CASSSYVGGTAQETQYF
V: TRBV6-6; D: .; size: .; J: TRBJ1-3; DNA: TGTGCCAGCAGTTCCGATACGAGCTCTGGAAACACCATATATTTT; CDR3: CASSSDTSSGNTIYF
V: TRBV9; D: TRBD1; size: .; J: TRBJ2-1; DNA: TGTGCCAGCAGCCCGACAGGGGACTCCTACAATGAGCAGTTCTTC; CDR3: CASSPTGDSYNEQFF
V: TRBV7-7; D: TRBD2; size: .; J: TRBJ2-2; DNA: TGTGCCAGCAGCCCTTTTGCGGGAGGGAACACCGGGGAGCTGTTTTTT; CDR3: CASSPFAGGNTGELFF
V: TRBV28; D: .; size: .; J: TRBJ1-1; DNA: TGTGCCAGCAGTCAGGAGTGGGGAGCTTTCTTT; CDR3: CASSQEWGAFF
V: TRBV6-1; D: TRBD1; size: .; J: TRBJ2-7; DNA: TGTGCCAGCAGTGAATCGGGGGACAGGGTATTAGAGCAGTACTTC; CDR3: CASSESGDRVLEQYF
V: TRBV5-1; D: TRBD1; size: .; J: TRBJ2-5; DNA: TGCGCCAGCAGCCAGGGACAGGGTCCAGAGACCCAGTACTTC; CDR3: CASSQGQGPETQYF
V: TRBV9; D: .; size: once; J: TRBJ2-3; DNA: TGTGCCAGCAGCGTAGGAGGGGCCGGTGGCACAGATACGCAGTATTTT; CDR3: CASSVGGAGGTDTQYF
V: TRBV10-2; D: .; size: .; J: TRBJ1-3; DNA: TGCGCCAGCAGCCCGGGCTACTCTGGAAACACCATATATTTT; CDR3: CASSPGYSGNTIYF
V: TRBV2; D: .; size: .; J: TRBJ1-4; DNA: TGTGCCAGCATAAGGATGGGGGGGAATGAAAAACTGTTTTTT; CDR3: CASIRMGGNEKLFF
V: TRBV14; D: TRBD2; size: .; J: TRBJ2-7; DNA: TGTGCCAGCAGCCGTATTAGCGGGAGAGGAGATAACCCCTACGAGCAGTACTTC; CDR3: CASSRISGRGDNPYEQYF
V: TRBV5-1; D: .; size: .; J: TRBJ1-1; DNA: TGCGCCAGCAGCTTCTCTCGAACTGGGGGCACTGAAGCTTTCTTT; CDR3: CASSFSRTGGTEAFF
V: TRBV4-1; D: .; size: .; J: TRBJ2-7; DNA: TGCGCCAGCAGCCAGGGCGAGGCTAGGTACGAGCAGTACTTC; CDR3: CASSQGEARYEQYF
V: TRBV11-3; D: TRBD2; size: .; J: TRBJ2-5; DNA: TGTGCCAGCAGCTTAGCGCGGGAGGGGACCCAGTACTTC; CDR3: CASSLAREGTQYF
V: TRBV21-1; D: .; size: .; J: TRBJ2-2; DNA: TGTGCCAGCAGCAAACTAGCGGGAGCGGTCGGGGAGCTGTTTTTT; CDR3: CASSKLAGAVGELFF
V: TRBV19; D: TRBD1; size: .; J: TRBJ2-5; DNA: TGTGCCAGTAGTATTACGGGCGCGATCGTTACCGGGACAGGGCCAGAGACCCAGTACTTC; CDR3: CASSITGAIVTGTGPETQYF
V: TRBV6-1; D: TRBD1; size: .; J: TRBJ2-1; DNA: TGTGCCAGCAGTGAAGCGCTACAGGGGGCGCATGAGCAGTTCTTC; CDR3: CASSEALQGAHEQFF
V: TRBV25-1; D: TRBD1; size: .; J: TRBJ2-2; DNA: TGTGCCAGCAGTGCAGGACAGGGCACCGGGGAGCTGTTTTTT; CDR3: CASSAGQGTGELFF
V: TRBV5-4; D: TRBD1; size: .; J: TRBJ2-5; DNA: TGTGCCAGCAGCTTTGCTCGACAGGGGGGGCAAGAGACCCAGTACTTC; CDR3: CASSFARQGGQETQYF
V: TRBV29-1; D: .; size: .; J: TRBJ2-3; DNA: TGCAGCGTTGCGGTTACTAGCACAGATACGCAGTATTTT; CDR3: CSVAVTSTDTQYF
V: TRBV10-3; D: .; size: .; J: TRBJ2-1; DNA: TGTGCCATCAGTGAGTCGAGGGACATGTGGCAGTTCTTC; CDR3: CAISESRDMWQFF